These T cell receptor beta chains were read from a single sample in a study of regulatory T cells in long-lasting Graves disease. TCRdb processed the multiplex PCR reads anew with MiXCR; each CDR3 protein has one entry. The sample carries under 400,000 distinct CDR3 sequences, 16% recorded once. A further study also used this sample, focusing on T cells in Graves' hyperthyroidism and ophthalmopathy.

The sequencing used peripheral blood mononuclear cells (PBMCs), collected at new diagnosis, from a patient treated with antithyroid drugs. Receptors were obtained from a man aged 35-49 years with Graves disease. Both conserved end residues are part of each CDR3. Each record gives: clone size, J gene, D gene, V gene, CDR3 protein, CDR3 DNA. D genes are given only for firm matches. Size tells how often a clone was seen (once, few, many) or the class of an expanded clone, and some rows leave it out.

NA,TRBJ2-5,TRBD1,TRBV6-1,CASWSTGGAETQYF,TGTGCCAGCTGGTCAACAGGGGGCGCGGAGACCCAGTACTTC
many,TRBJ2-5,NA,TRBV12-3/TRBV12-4,CASSSQSETQYF,TGTGCCAGCAGTTCTCAGAGCGAGACCCAGTACTTC
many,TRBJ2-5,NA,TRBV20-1,CSAPLGRETQYF,TGCAGTGCGCCCCTTGGGCGGGAGACCCAGTACTTC
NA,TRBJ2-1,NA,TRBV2,CATEGPGHNEQFF,TGTGCCACCGAGGGTCCAGGGCACAATGAGCAGTTCTTC
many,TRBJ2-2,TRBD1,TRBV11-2,CASSQTGGPTGELFF,TGTGCCAGCAGCCAAACAGGGGGCCCGACCGGGGAGCTGTTTTTT
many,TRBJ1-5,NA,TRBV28,CASSLLGAADQPQHF,TGTGCCAGCAGTCTACTCGGGGCGGCGGATCAGCCCCAGCATTTT
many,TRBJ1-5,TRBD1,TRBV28,CASRQGASQPQHF,TGTGCCAGCAGACAGGGGGCGAGTCAGCCCCAGCATTTT
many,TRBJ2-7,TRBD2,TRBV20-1,CSARTRTSGGPPYYEQYF,TGCAGTGCTAGAACCCGGACTAGCGGGGGACCTCCTTACTACGAGCAGTACTTC
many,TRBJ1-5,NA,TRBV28,CASSRAVMGNQPQHF,TGTGCCAGCAGCCGTGCGGTGATGGGCAATCAGCCCCAGCATTTT
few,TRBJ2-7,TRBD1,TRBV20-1,CSASGTGGYEQYF,TGCAGTGCTTCCGGGACAGGGGGCTACGAGCAGTACTTC
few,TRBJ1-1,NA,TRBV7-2,CASSPQTGALVAFF,TGTGCCAGCAGCCCCCAAACTGGGGCCCTCGTAGCTTTCTTT
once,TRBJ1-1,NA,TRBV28,CASSSSDTEAFF,TGTGCCAGCAGCTCAAGCGACACTGAAGCTTTCTTT
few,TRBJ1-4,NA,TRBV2,CASSEMGAEKLFF,TGTGCCAGCAGTGAAATGGGGGCGGAAAAACTGTTTTTT
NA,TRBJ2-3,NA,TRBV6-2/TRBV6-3,CASGGGAEGTDTQYF,TGTGCCAGCGGGGGGGGGGCAGAGGGCACAGATACGCAGTATTTT
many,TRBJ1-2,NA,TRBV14,CASSNLWGQTGTNYGYTF,TGTGCCAGCAGCAACCTCTGGGGTCAAACAGGGACAAACTATGGCTACACCTTC
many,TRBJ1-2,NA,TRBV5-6,CASSLGPTGLDGYTF,TGTGCCAGCAGCTTGGGGCCGACGGGCCTCGATGGCTACACCTTC
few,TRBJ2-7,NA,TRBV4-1,CASSQDSRRQRYF,TGCGCCAGCAGCCAAGACTCCCGGAGGCAGCGGTACTTC
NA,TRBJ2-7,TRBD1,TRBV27,CASSHGTGEEQYF,TGTGCCAGCAGTCACGGGACAGGGGAAGAGCAGTACTTC
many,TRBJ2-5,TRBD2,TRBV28,CASSSPTSGGSRETQYF,TGTGCCAGCAGTTCTCCGACTAGCGGGGGGAGTAGAGAGACCCAGTACTTC
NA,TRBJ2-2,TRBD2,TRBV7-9,CASSPSTSGGAGELFF,TGTGCCAGCAGCCCGAGCACTAGCGGGGGTGCCGGGGAGCTGTTTTTT
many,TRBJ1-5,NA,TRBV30,CAWSAGVYQPQHF,TGTGCCTGGAGTGCGGGGGTTTATCAGCCCCAGCATTTT
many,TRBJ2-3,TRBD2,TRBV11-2,CASSSLAGGSTDTQYF,TGTGCCAGCAGCTCCCTAGCGGGGGGGAGCACAGATACGCAGTATTTT
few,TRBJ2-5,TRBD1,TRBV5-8,CASSQDRGAQYF,TGTGCCAGCAGCCAAGACAGGGGGGCCCAGTACTTC
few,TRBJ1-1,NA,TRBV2,CASSGRGRGSTEAFF,TGTGCCAGCAGTGGGAGGGGCAGGGGATCCACTGAAGCTTTCTTT
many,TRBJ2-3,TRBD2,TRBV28,CASSTERGGSTDTQYF,TGTGCCAGCAGTACGGAGCGGGGGGGGAGCACAGATACGCAGTATTTT
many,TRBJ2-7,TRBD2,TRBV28,CASSFLLLAGARYEQYF,TGTGCCAGCAGTTTTTTACTCCTAGCGGGGGCCCGCTACGAGCAGTACTTC
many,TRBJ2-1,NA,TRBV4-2,CASSADRGGVYNEQFF,TGTGCCAGCAGCGCCGACAGGGGAGGGGTGTACAATGAGCAGTTCTTC
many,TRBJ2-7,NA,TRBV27,CASSQSTGFYEQYF,TGTGCCAGCAGTCAAAGCACAGGGTTCTACGAGCAGTACTTC
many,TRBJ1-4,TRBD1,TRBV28,CASSPRQGGYEKLFF,TGTGCCAGCAGTCCCAGACAGGGGGGATATGAAAAACTGTTTTTT
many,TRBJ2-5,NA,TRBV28,CASSLSTQGTQYF,TGTGCCAGCAGTTTATCTACCCAGGGGACCCAGTACTTC
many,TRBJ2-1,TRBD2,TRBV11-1,CASSLERSAGANEQFF,TGTGCCAGCAGCTTAGAAAGGTCAGCGGGGGCAAATGAGCAGTTCTTC
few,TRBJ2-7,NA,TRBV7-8,CASSLEARGTATYEQYF,TGTGCCAGCAGCTTAGAGGCACGCGGGACAGCTACCTACGAGCAGTACTTC
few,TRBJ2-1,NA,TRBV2,CASSEGGTGEQFF,TGTGCCAGCAGTGAAGGGGGTACTGGTGAGCAGTTCTTC
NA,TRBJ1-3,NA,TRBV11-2,CASSAAPGGYGNTIYF,TGTGCCAGCAGCGCCGCGCCCGGGGGGTATGGAAACACCATATATTTT
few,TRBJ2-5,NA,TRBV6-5,CVSSYRLNRETQYF,TGTGTCAGCAGTTACCGACTAAATCGAGAGACCCAGTACTTC
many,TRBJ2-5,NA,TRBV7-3,CAGPGVKTQYF,TGTGCCGGACCAGGGGTCAAGACCCAGTACTTC
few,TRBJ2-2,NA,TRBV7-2,CATPDRVNTGELFF,TGTGCCACCCCGGACAGAGTAAACACCGGGGAGCTGTTTTTT
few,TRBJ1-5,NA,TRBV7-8,CASSLGIRNQPQHF,TGTGCCAGCAGCTTAGGTATCCGGAATCAGCCCCAGCATTTT
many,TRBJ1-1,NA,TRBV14,CASSPLGQGIESTEAFF,TGTGCCAGCAGCCCTCTCGGGCAGGGTATAGAGAGCACTGAAGCTTTCTTT
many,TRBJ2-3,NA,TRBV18,CASSPLQQGRSLVSQYF,TGTGCCAGCTCACCACTCCAACAGGGAAGGAGTCTGGTTTCGCAGTATTTT
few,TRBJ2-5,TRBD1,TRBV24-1,CATSDRDSTLQETQYF,TGTGCCACCAGTGATAGGGACAGCACTCTCCAAGAGACCCAGTACTTC
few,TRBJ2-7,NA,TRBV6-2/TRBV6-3,CASSYPDRYPYEQYF,TGTGCCAGCAGTTACCCAGACAGGTACCCCTACGAGCAGTACTTC
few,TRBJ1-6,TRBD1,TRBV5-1,CASSLDRGQYNSPLHF,TGCGCCAGCAGCTTGGACAGGGGCCAGTATAATTCACCCCTCCACTTT
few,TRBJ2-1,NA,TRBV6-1,CASSEARLSYNEQFF,TGTGCCAGCAGTGAAGCACGTCTCTCCTACAATGAGCAGTTCTTC
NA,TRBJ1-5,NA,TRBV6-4,CASSSDYSNQPQHF,TGTGCCAGCAGTTCGGATTATAGCAATCAGCCCCAGCATTTT
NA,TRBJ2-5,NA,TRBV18,CASSPTSQETQYF,TGTGCCAGCTCACCAACGAGCCAGGAGACCCAGTACTTC
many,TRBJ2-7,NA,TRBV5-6,CASSFAWDGTYEQYF,TGTGCCAGCAGCTTTGCTTGGGACGGAACCTACGAGCAGTACTTC
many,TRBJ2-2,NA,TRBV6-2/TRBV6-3,CASSCRGHTGELFF,TGTGCCAGCAGTTGCCGGGGGCACACCGGGGAGCTGTTTTTT
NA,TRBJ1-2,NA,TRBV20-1,CSADTVNYGYTF,TGCAGTGCGGATACAGTGAACTATGGCTACACCTTC
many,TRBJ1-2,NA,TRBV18,CASSLQADGYTF,TGTGCCAGCTCACTACAGGCGGATGGCTACACCTTC
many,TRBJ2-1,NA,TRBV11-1,CASSLAPHNEQFF,TGTGCCAGCAGCTTAGCCCCCCACAATGAGCAGTTCTTC